The rows below give T cell receptor beta chains drawn from one sample of a study of shared clonotypes between healthy human individuals. Clones were sequenced by immunoSEQ multiplex PCR, and TCRdb holds only the in-frame ones, with some missing. This table has 1.6 million or so clones, approximately 98.5% appearing once. The sequencing input was naive CD4+ T cells sorted from blood. All receptors come from a man aged 30-40 years in good health. Each CDR3 is given with its conserved first and last residue. Each record gives: CDR3 protein, CDR3 DNA, clone size, V gene, D gene, J gene, CDR3 length. A D gene is named only where the DNA matches it firmly. Only part of the rows carry a size: once, few, many, or a class if the clone is expanded.

CASSPGLAGVNEQFF,TGCGCCAGCAGCCCTGGTCTAGCGGGAGTCAATGAGCAGTTCTTC,.,TRBV5-1,TRBD2,TRBJ2-1,15
CASSLAGTGGKVAYEQYF,TGTGCCAGCAGCTTAGCGGGCACGGGAGGGAAGGTAGCCTACGAGCAGTACTTC,.,TRBV11-2,TRBD2,TRBJ2-7,18
CASTPGGPSYEQYF,TGTGCCAGTACCCCAGGGGGGCCTTCCTACGAGCAGTACTTC,.,TRBV19,.,TRBJ2-7,14
CSVRLAGGVGELFF,TGCAGCGTAAGACTAGCGGGAGGGGTCGGGGAGCTGTTTTTT,.,TRBV29-1,TRBD2,TRBJ2-2,14
CASGQTYEQYF,TGTGCCAGCGGACAGACCTACGAGCAGTACTTC,.,TRBV18,.,TRBJ2-7,11
CASSLSRVTGELFF,TGCGCCAGCAGTCTCTCCAGGGTCACCGGGGAGCTGTTTTTT,.,TRBV5-1,.,TRBJ2-2,14
CASSLRHSYEQYF,TGTGCCAGCAGCTTACGACACTCCTACGAGCAGTACTTC,.,TRBV7-3,.,TRBJ2-7,13
CASSIDRGGDEQFF,TGTGCCAGCAGTATCGACAGAGGAGGAGATGAGCAGTTCTTC,.,TRBV2,.,TRBJ2-1,14
CASSAGVYEQFF,TGTGCCAGCAGTGCGGGGGTATATGAGCAGTTCTTC,.,TRBV7-2,TRBD2,TRBJ2-1,12
CASSYSAGFAIGYTF,TGTGCCAGCAGTTACTCGGCGGGATTTGCCATTGGCTACACCTTC,.,TRBV6-5,.,TRBJ1-2,15
CASSSPGTDTQYF,TGTGCCAGCTCATCCCCAGGGACAGATACGCAGTATTTT,.,TRBV18,.,TRBJ2-3,13
CASSSQGQSYEQYF,TGCGCCAGCAGCTCCCAGGGACAGTCCTACGAGCAGTACTTC,.,TRBV5-1,TRBD1,TRBJ2-7,14
CASSPGKPRAETQYF,TGCGCCAGCAGCCCCGGGAAGCCCCGCGCGGAGACCCAGTACTTC,.,TRBV5-1,.,TRBJ2-5,15
CASSFSDTSQETQYF,TGTGCCAGCAGTTTCTCGGACACGTCTCAAGAGACCCAGTACTTC,.,TRBV28,.,TRBJ2-5,15
CASSFGRAPYEQYF,TGTGCCAGCAGCTTCGGGCGGGCCCCCTACGAGCAGTACTTC,.,TRBV5-6,.,TRBJ2-7,14
CASSYDSNQPQHF,TGTGCCAGCAGCTACGATAGCAATCAGCCCCAGCATTTT,once,TRBV9,.,TRBJ1-5,13
CASSFPESQGRKTKNIQYF,TGTGCCAGCAGTTTCCCGGAATCACAGGGGAGGAAGACCAAAAACATTCAGTACTTC,.,TRBV28,.,TRBJ2-4,19
CASSLSGTRNNEQFF,TGCGCCAGCAGCTTATCCGGGACTAGGAACAATGAGCAGTTCTTC,.,TRBV5-1,TRBD2,TRBJ2-1,15
CASSLAGTGLYEQYF,TGTGCCAGCAGCTTGGCCGGGACAGGCCTATACGAGCAGTACTTC,.,TRBV5-4,TRBD1,TRBJ2-7,15
CASSQDRGKGGYTF,TGTGCCAGCAGCCAAGACAGGGGGAAAGGTGGCTACACCTTC,.,TRBV14,TRBD1,TRBJ1-2,14
CASSLIGQGTYEQYF,TGTGCCAGCAGCTTAATCGGACAGGGAACCTACGAGCAGTACTTC,.,TRBV11-2,TRBD1,TRBJ2-7,15
CASSTGNVLTF,TGTGCCAGCAGTACCGGGAACGTCCTGACTTTC,.,TRBV6-6,.,TRBJ2-6,11
CASSRDRGDTEAFF,TGCGCCAGCAGCCGGGACAGGGGAGACACTGAAGCTTTCTTT,.,TRBV5-1,TRBD1,TRBJ1-1,14
CASSHGTSGSSNYNEQFF,TGTGCCAGCAGTCATGGGACTAGCGGGAGCTCTAACTACAATGAGCAGTTCTTC,once,TRBV6-4,TRBD2,TRBJ2-1,18
CASRTSGTYNEQFF,TGTGCCAGCAGGACTAGCGGGACCTACAATGAGCAGTTCTTC,.,TRBV28,TRBD2,TRBJ2-1,14
CASSLSATNEKLFF,TGTGCCAGCTCATTGAGTGCAACTAATGAAAAACTGTTTTTT,.,TRBV18,.,TRBJ1-4,14
CASSKVAATIYF,TGTGCCAGCAGCAAAGTGGCGGCCACAATATATTTT,once,TRBV21-1,.,TRBJ1-3,12
CASSPLLAGVLPGGELFF,TGTGCCAGCTCACCACTCCTAGCGGGAGTTCTTCCGGGCGGGGAGCTGTTTTTT,.,TRBV18,TRBD2,TRBJ2-2,18
CASSQEWAQPSYEQYF,TGCGCCAGCAGCCAAGAATGGGCGCAGCCATCCTACGAGCAGTACTTC,once,TRBV4-3,.,TRBJ2-7,16
CASSITVNTDTQYF,TGTGCCAGTAGTATCACGGTCAACACAGATACGCAGTATTTT,.,TRBV19,.,TRBJ2-3,14
CASSQDGRGTTDTQYF,TGCGCCAGCAGCCAAGATGGGCGCGGAACCACAGATACGCAGTATTTT,.,TRBV4-3,.,TRBJ2-3,16
CASSLSRLETQYF,TGCGCCAGCAGCTTGTCAAGGTTAGAGACCCAGTACTTC,.,TRBV5-1,.,TRBJ2-5,13
CASSQSSVTQYF,TGTGCCAGCAGCCAAAGTAGTGTGACCCAGTACTTC,.,TRBV5-6,.,TRBJ2-5,12
CASSVGGSGYTF,TGTGCCAGTAGTGTCGGCGGGAGTGGCTACACCTTC,.,TRBV19,.,TRBJ1-2,12
CASSQTVWGTNTGELFF,TGTGCCAGCAGCCAGACTGTATGGGGGACGAACACCGGGGAGCTGTTTTTT,.,TRBV11-3,.,TRBJ2-2,17
CASSVGPGGGLGYTF,TGTGCCAGCAGCGTAGGGCCCGGAGGGGGGTTGGGCTACACCTTC,.,TRBV9,.,TRBJ1-2,15
CASSQSTRDTDTQYF,TGCGCCAGCAGTCAATCAACGCGGGACACAGATACGCAGTATTTT,.,TRBV23-1,.,TRBJ2-3,15
CASSTGPNTGELFF,TGTGCCAGCAGCACGGGACCAAACACCGGGGAGCTGTTTTTT,.,TRBV11-3,.,TRBJ2-2,14
CSVPRHRRENTEAFF,TGCAGCGTTCCCCGACACAGGAGAGAGAACACTGAAGCTTTCTTT,.,TRBV29-1,.,TRBJ1-1,15
CASSERGSGANVLTF,TGTGCCAGCAGCGAGAGGGGTTCTGGGGCCAACGTCCTGACTTTC,once,TRBV9,.,TRBJ2-6,15
CATSRGGIDTPNRVKF,TGTGCCACCAGCAGAGGAGGTATTGACACCCCTAACCGTGTGAAGTTC,.,TRBV15,.,TRBJ2-4,16